This T cell receptor beta chain derives from a study of siplizumab effects on memory and regulatory T cells. The protocol was immunoSEQ multiplex PCR, while the TCRdb copy is restricted to in-frame clones and leaves out a portion. The top ten clones hold 0.55% to 0.95% of a sample with approximately 100,000 clones, 92% of them seen once. Notes on this clone: Antigen specificity is unknown.

The CDR3 runs to 15 residues. Trimming removed 7 bases from V and 1 base from J, with 14 bases in between. Germline V lookup: CDR1 MNHEY, CDR2 SVGAGI. The study, taken as a whole, reports: Researchers could not give a naive or memory phenotype to roughly 75-96% of proliferating CD4+ or CD8+ clones. Treg-derived clones made up an average of about 73% of mappable alloreactive CD4+ clones with siplizumab and about 26% in controls. Naive T cells apparently outstripped memory cells in diversity and seemed major alloresponse contributors.

Sequenced: Tregs sorted from blood. The chain has TRBV6-5 and TRBJ1-5, with D unresolved. The TCR comes from a human donor in good health. In DNA, the CDR3 is TGTGCCAGCACCGCGACTTACCTAAGCAATCAGCCCCAGCATTTT. Translating it yields CASTATYLSNQPQHF.